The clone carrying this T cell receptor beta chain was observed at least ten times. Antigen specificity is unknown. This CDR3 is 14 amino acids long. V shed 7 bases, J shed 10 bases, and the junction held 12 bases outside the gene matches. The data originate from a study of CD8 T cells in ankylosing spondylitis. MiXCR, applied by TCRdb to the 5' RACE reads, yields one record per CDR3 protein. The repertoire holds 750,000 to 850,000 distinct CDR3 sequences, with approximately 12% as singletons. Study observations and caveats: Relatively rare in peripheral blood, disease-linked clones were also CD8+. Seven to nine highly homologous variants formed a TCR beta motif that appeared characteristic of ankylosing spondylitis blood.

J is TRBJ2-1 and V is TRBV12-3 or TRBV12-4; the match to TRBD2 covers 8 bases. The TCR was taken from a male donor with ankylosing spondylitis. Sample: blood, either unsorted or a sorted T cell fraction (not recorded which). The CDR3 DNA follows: TGTGCCAGCACTCCGGGACTAGGGTATTGGGAGCAGTTCTTC. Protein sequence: CASTPGLGYWEQFF.